This T cell receptor (beta chain) stems from a study of OX40 agonist ivuxolimab in advanced cancers. Study at large: Patients enrolled in dose escalation were diagnosed with hepatocellular carcinoma, melanoma, renal cell or head and neck cancer.

Points on this clone: The target antigen is unknown.

The study's findings and limits: Normalized T-cell clonal expansion was also low in some nonresponders.

Patients were excluded for autoimmune disease history or systemic immunosuppression. Produced via immunoSEQ multiplex PCR; TCRdb's table is partial and in-frame only. Of about 64,000 clones listed, roughly 89% are singletons. The sample in question was CD4+ or CD8+ T cells sorted from blood, obtained in a trial of the OX40 agonist ivuxolimab. This clonotype was sampled from an adult with an advanced solid tumor such as melanoma, head and neck, liver or kidney cancer.

The CDR3 reads CASSVEQGLYNEQFF. CDR3 in DNA: TGTGCCAGCAGCGTGGAACAGGGCCTATACAATGAGCAGTTCTTC. The V call is TRBV9, the J call TRBJ2-1, with D possibly being TRBD1 (6 bases). Germline-derived CDR1 and CDR2 are SGDLS and YYNGEE. V lost 2 bases to trimming and J lost 4 bases, with 13 bases between them. CDR3 size: 15 residues.